The 28 T cell receptor beta chains reported below all come from one sample, sequenced in a study of patients and donors after allogeneic stem cell transplantation. MiXCR was run by TCRdb on the RT-PCR reads, yielding one entry per CDR3 protein. The table lists 150,000 to 250,000 distinct CDR3 sequences, approximately 41% of them singletons, with 30% to 35% in the top ten. The sequencing sample was made of blood, either unsorted or a sorted T cell fraction (not recorded which). Receptors were obtained from a human donor who was either an allogeneic HSCT recipient or a stem cell or donor lymphocyte infusion donor (not recorded which). It is not recorded whose cells these are; they may come from a transplant donor.

The gene calls are TRBV6-6 and TRBJ1-1; 7 nucleotides match TRBD1. In germline, CDR1 is MNHNY, CDR2 SVGAGI (reference sequence). The CDR3 extends over 14 amino acids. V shed 4 bases and J 0 bases; nucleotides not matched to a gene: 2. In DNA form, the CDR3 reads TGTGCCAGCAGTTCGGGACAGATGAACACTGAAGCTTTCTTT. Encoded protein: CASSSGQMNTEAFF.

V gene TRBV7-2 combines with J gene TRBJ2-5; 9 bases align to TRBD2. The germline V gene encodes CDR1 SGHTA and CDR2 FQGNSA. J was trimmed by 5 bases and V by 1 base; bases with no gene match: 5. The CDR3 spans 15 residues. In nucleotides, the CDR3 is TGTGCCAGCAGCTTAGGAGCGGGAGGTGGGGAGACCCAGTACTTC. Amino acid sequence: CASSLGAGGGETQYF.

The chain joins TRBV20-1 to TRBJ1-1; D is unclear. V was pared by 1 base and J by 5 bases, with 17 bases between. CDR1 is DFQATT, CDR2 SNEGSKA, per germline (reference sequence). CDR3 length: 15 amino acids. CDR3 DNA: TGCAGTGCTAGAGGATCCCGAAGGGCGGGGACTGAAGCTTTCTTT. Translating gives CSARGSRRAGTEAFF.

This clonotype was recorded a few times. The chain is built from TRBV5-1 and TRBJ2-3; D remains unclear. V was cut by 0 bases and J by 0 bases, with 8 bases left in between. From germline, CDR1 is SGHRS and CDR2 YFSETQ. The CDR3 spans 15 residues. The CDR3 region is CASSLAHTSTDTQYF. CDR3 nucleotide sequence: TGCGCCAGCAGCTTGGCTCATACTAGCACAGATACGCAGTATTTT. Using reference TRBV5-1 and TRBJ2-3 for the parts outside the CDR3, the full variable domain is KAGVTQTPRYLIKTRGQQVTLSCSPISGHRSVSWYQQTPGQGLQFLFEYFSETQRNKGNFPGRFSGRQFSNSRSEMNVSTLELGDSALYLCASSLAHTSTDTQYFGPGTRLTVL.

V is TRBV29-1 and J is TRBJ2-1; D gene unclear. Trimming left V 1 base short and J 7 bases short, with 11 bases between. Germline assignment: CDR1 SQVTM and CDR2 ANQGSEA. This CDR3 has 13 residues. The CDR3 region is CSVEGRSLNEQFF. Written as DNA, the CDR3 is TGCAGCGTTGAAGGGCGTAGTCTTAATGAGCAGTTCTTC.

The V call is TRBV18, the J call TRBJ2-3; D remains unclear. Germline assignment: CDR1 KGHSH and CDR2 LQKENI. V lost 1 base and J lost 4, with 3 bases in between. The CDR3 is 12 residues long. The chain's CDR3 is CASSPRADTQYF. As DNA, the CDR3 is TGTGCCAGCTCACCACGGGCAGATACGCAGTATTTT.

There are a few counts of this clonotype. The chain is built from TRBV5-6 and TRBJ2-3; TRBD1 is a possible D gene (5 bases). Trimming left V 0 bases short and J 5 bases short, with 16 bases between. This CDR3 has 16 amino acids. Germline V gene data show CDR1 as SGHDT and CDR2 as YYEEEE. DNA of the CDR3: TGTGCCAGCAGCTTGGAGGGGCGAGTATTGGTAGATACGCAGTATTTT. This sequence encodes CASSLEGRVLVDTQYF. The full variable domain, its missing parts supplied by reference TRBV5-6 and TRBJ2-3, is DAGVTQSPTHLIKTRGQQVTLRCSPKSGHDTVSWYQQALGQGPQFIFQYYEEEERQRGNFPDRFSGHQFPNYSSELNVNALLLGDSALYLCASSLEGRVLVDTQYFGPGTRLTVL.

The chain links TRBV6-5 to TRBJ2-7; D not resolved. This CDR3 has 14 residues. V was pared by 2 bases and J by 0 bases, with 8 bases between. The V gene's germline CDR1 is MNHEY and CDR2 SVGAGI. In nucleotides, the CDR3 is TGTGCCAGCAGTTACCTCGACGGCTCCTACGAGCAGTACTTC. This codes for CASSYLDGSYEQYF.

J is TRBJ1-4 and V is TRBV25-1; TRBD1 is a possible D gene (6 bases). This CDR3 has 17 amino acids. CDR1 and CDR2 from the germline V gene are MGHDK and SYGVNS. V lost 3 bases to trimming and J lost 0 bases, with 14 bases between them. In DNA form, the CDR3 reads TGTGCCAGCAGTGATGGGTTAGGGGGAGCAACTAATGAAAAACTGTTTTTT. It translates to CASSDGLGGATNEKLFF.

The chain has TRBV27 and TRBJ1-3; TRBD1 is a possible D gene (5 bases). Germline V gene sequence: CDR1 MNHEY, CDR2 SMNVEV (reference sequence). The CDR3 contains 15 residues. Trimming cost V 6 bases and J 7 bases, with 19 bases left between them. CDR3 residues: CASSPGTAVGNTIYF. The CDR3 DNA follows: TGTGCCAGCAGCCCCGGGACCGCGGTAGGGAACACCATATATTTT.

This clonotype was detected only once. The chain employs TRBV20-1 and TRBJ2-2, with D hard to call. Between the trimmed V and J ends, which lost 7 bases and 4 bases, there was a span of 13 bases. Germline V gives CDR1 DFQATT, CDR2 SNEGSKA (reference sequence). CDR3 length equals 13 residues. The CDR3 sequence: CSVRSGRTGELFF. In DNA form, the CDR3 reads TGCAGTGTTCGGAGTGGGCGCACCGGGGAGCTGTTTTTT.

The CDR3, as DNA: TGTGCCTGGAGTGACCCGGGGGCCACTGAAGCTTTCTTT. Translated, it gives CAWSDPGATEAFF. The chain has TRBV30 and TRBJ1-1; a weak D match, TRBD1 (6 bases). The CDR3 spans 13 residues. Germline assignment: CDR1 GTSNPN and CDR2 SVGIG (reference sequence). V lost 1 base and J lost 4, with 10 bases in between.

The V gene is TRBV5-1, the J gene TRBJ1-1; D is ambiguous. V lost 0 bases and J lost 4, with 16 bases in between. Germline-derived CDR1 and CDR2 are SGHRS and YFSETQ. The CDR3 loop spans 16 amino acids. The CDR3 DNA reads as TGCGCCAGCAGCTTGGGGGCAGGCGTTACCATCACTGAAGCTTTCTTT. Its translation: CASSLGAGVTITEAFF.

The chain carries TRBV4-3 and TRBJ1-2, with TRBD1 matching 12 bases. The CDR3 has 18 amino acids. The germline V gene encodes CDR1 LGHNA and CDR2 YSLEER. The J segment lost 8 bases and the V segment lost 0 bases, leaving 13 bases of the junction unmatched. This CDR3 reads CASSQDSPSGTGGRGYTF. The CDR3 DNA is TGCGCCAGCAGCCAAGACTCCCCCTCCGGGACAGGGGGCAGGGGCTACACCTTC.

The V and J genes are TRBV29-1 and TRBJ2-1; TRBD2 matches 8 bases. Germline lookup yields CDR1 SQVTM and CDR2 ANQGSEA. This CDR3 has 11 amino acids. J lost 6 bases, V lost 8 bases, and 3 bases had no gene match. This CDR3 reads CSTGTSNEQFF. In nucleotides, the CDR3 is TGCAGCACCGGGACTAGCAATGAGCAGTTCTTC.

This clonotype was picked up a small number of times. The genes are TRBV5-6 and TRBJ1-1; D is uncertain. V gave up 4 bases and J gave up 0 bases, with 7 bases separating them. The CDR3 has 13 residues. Looked up from germline, CDR1 is SGHDT and CDR2 is YYEEEE. The CDR3 region has the DNA TGTGCCAGCAGCCGACCCCTGAACACTGAAGCTTTCTTT. This encodes CASSRPLNTEAFF.

This chain connects TRBV27 to TRBJ2-1; unclear D gene. The germline V gene has CDR1 MNHEY and CDR2 SMNVEV (reference sequence). The V and J ends lost 4 bases and 2 bases respectively, with 12 bases between them. This CDR3 has 15 residues. The CDR3 nucleotides read TGTGCCAGCAGTTCTCAGCCGAGGACCTACAATGAGCAGTTCTTC. Protein product: CASSSQPRTYNEQFF.

The chain uses TRBV6-2 or TRBV6-3 and TRBJ1-2; D remains ambiguous. In germline, CDR1 is MNHEY, CDR2 SVGEGT. The length of the CDR3 is 13 residues. Trimming stripped 7 bases from V and 5 bases from J, with 14 bases between. CDR3 sequence (DNA): TGTGCCAGCACCGGGCCAGGACCTTATGGCTACACCTTC. Its translation is CASTGPGPYGYTF.

The chain recombines TRBV6-6 with TRBJ1-1, with 7 bases fitting TRBD1. The CDR3 has 17 amino acids. The ends lost 2 bases at V and 7 bases at J; junction bases unmatched: 16. Germline CDR1 MNHNY, CDR2 SVGAGI (reference sequence). This CDR3 reads CASSYSVPQGVMGEAFF. As DNA, the CDR3 is TGTGCCAGCAGTTACAGCGTACCTCAGGGGGTAATGGGTGAAGCTTTCTTT.

This clonotype was seen only a few times. V usage is TRBV4-1 and J usage is TRBJ1-1, with D unclear. This CDR3 contains 13 residues. Germline values: CDR1 MGHRA, CDR2 YSYEKL. Trimming pared 3 bases from V and 4 bases from J, leaving 9 bases between. CDR3 in amino acids: CASSHGGSTEAFF. The CDR3 DNA reads TGCGCCAGCAGCCACGGTGGGAGCACTGAAGCTTTCTTT.

J is TRBJ2-3 and V is TRBV13; no clear D gene. From germline, CDR1 is PRHDT and CDR2 FYEKMQ (reference sequence). The V gene lost 0 bases and the J gene lost 11 bases, with 15 bases spanning the gap. CDR3 size: 14 residues. The CDR3 here is CASSLGRPTLGQYF. The CDR3 region has the DNA TGTGCCAGCAGCTTAGGGAGACCCACCCTGGGGCAGTATTTT.

This clonotype was seen a handful of times. The chain uses TRBV30 and TRBJ1-2, with D tentatively TRBD1 (5 bases). This CDR3 region has 13 residues. V lost 2 bases and J lost 6, with 13 bases in between. CDR1 and CDR2 (germline): GTSNPN, SVGIG (reference sequence). Written as DNA, the CDR3 is TGTGCCTGGAGTTGGGGCAGGGAGGATGGCTACACCTTC. This codes for CAWSWGREDGYTF. The full variable domain, rest sourced from reference TRBV30 and TRBJ1-2, is SQTIHQWPATLVQPVGSPLSLECTVEGTSNPNLYWYRQAAGRGLQLLFYSVGIGQISSEVPQNLSASRPQDRQFILSSKKLLLSDSGFYLCAWSWGREDGYTFGSGTRLTVV.

The chain uses TRBV7-3 and TRBJ1-6; no clear D gene. The CDR3 has 17 residues. Trimming left V 5 bases short and J 0 bases short, with 14 bases between. CDR1 and CDR2 (germline): SGHTA, FQGTGA. The CDR3 is CASSRTGPSSYNSPLHF. CDR3 coding DNA: TGTGCCAGCAGCCGTACGGGTCCCAGCTCCTATAATTCACCCCTCCACTTT.

The CDR3 nucleotides read TGTGCCAGCAGCGCCCTTTGGCACTACGAGCAGTACTTC. Its translation is CASSALWHYEQYF. The chain has TRBV7-9 and TRBJ2-7; the D is unclear. Germline V lookup: CDR1 SEHNR, CDR2 FQNEAQ (reference sequence). The V gene lost 5 bases and the J gene lost 3 bases, with 11 bases spanning the gap. The CDR3 is made up of 13 amino acids.

This clonotype showed up just a few times. The chain combines TRBV6-2 or TRBV6-3 with TRBJ1-1; D is perhaps TRBD1 (6 bases). Germline CDR1 reads MNHEY; CDR2 reads SVGEGT. V lost 4 bases and J lost 5, with 11 bases in between. CDR3 length: 13 residues. The CDR3 bases are TGTGCCAGCAGTTCACAGGGAACGACTGAAGCTTTCTTT. Protein product: CASSSQGTTEAFF.

This chain links TRBV20-1 with TRBJ1-3; D remains unclear. Trimming took 5 bases from V and 4 from J, leaving 6 bases between them. The CDR3 is made up of 11 amino acids. Germline lookup yields CDR1 DFQATT and CDR2 SNEGSKA (reference sequence). In DNA form, the CDR3 reads TGCAGTGCTGAAAGGGGAAACACCATATATTTT. Protein sequence: CSAERGNTIYF.

This sequence joins TRBV6-5 and TRBJ1-1; a weak D match, TRBD1 (5 bases). The CDR3 consists of 14 residues. The V gene lost 10 bases and the J gene lost 2 bases, with 17 bases spanning the gap. The germline gives CDR1 MNHEY, CDR2 SVGAGI. CDR3 in amino acids: CANRRQILNTEAFF. DNA of the CDR3: TGTGCCAACAGGCGACAGATCTTAAACACTGAAGCTTTCTTT.

As DNA, the CDR3 is TGTGCCAGCAGTTTTTCAGCGGGAGGCCCCGGGGAGCTGTTTTTT. Amino acids: CASSFSAGGPGELFF. J is TRBJ2-2 and V is TRBV12-3 or TRBV12-4; 9 nucleotides match TRBD2. V was pared by 3 bases and J by 6 bases, with 5 bases of the junction left unmatched. This CDR3 is 15 amino acids long.